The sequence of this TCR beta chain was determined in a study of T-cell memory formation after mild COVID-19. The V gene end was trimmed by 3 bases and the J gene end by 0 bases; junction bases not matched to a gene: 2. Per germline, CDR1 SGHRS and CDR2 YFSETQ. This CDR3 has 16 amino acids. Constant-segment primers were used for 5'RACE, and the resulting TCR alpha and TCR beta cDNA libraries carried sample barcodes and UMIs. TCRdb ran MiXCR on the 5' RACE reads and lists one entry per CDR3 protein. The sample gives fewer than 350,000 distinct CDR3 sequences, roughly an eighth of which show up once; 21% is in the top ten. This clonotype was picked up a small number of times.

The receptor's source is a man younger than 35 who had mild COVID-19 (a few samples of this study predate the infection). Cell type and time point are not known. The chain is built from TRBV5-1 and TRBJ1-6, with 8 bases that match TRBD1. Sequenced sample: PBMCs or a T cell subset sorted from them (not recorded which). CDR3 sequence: CASSYDRGSYNSPLHF. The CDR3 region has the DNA TGCGCCAGCAGCTACGACAGGGGCTCCTATAATTCACCCCTCCACTTT.